These 8 T cell receptor beta chains were all obtained from the same sample, sequenced in a study of human T cells and chemical hapten exposure. In TCRdb, the RACE reads were re-called with MiXCR into one record per CDR3 protein. The table has tens of thousands of distinct CDR3 sequences, 11% to 15% seen once. Time point noted: pre-sensitization, week 0. The treatment was: therapeutic diphenylcyclopropenone sensitization with weekly scalp DPC. Sample: whole blood, taken in connection with sensitization to the hapten diphenylcyclopropenone (DPC). The receptors here all came from a woman between 50 and 59 years old with alopecia areata. Some clones in this sample may be carry-over from other donors' samples.

The rearrangement joins TRBV10-3 to TRBJ1-3; D is undetermined. Per the germline V gene, CDR1 is ENHRY and CDR2 is SYGVKD. The V gene lost 6 bases and the J gene lost 2 bases, with 11 bases spanning the gap. The CDR3 consists of 14 residues. In DNA, the CDR3 is TGTGCCATCAGACCCCCGGGCCCTGGAAACACCATATATTTT. Protein: CAIRPPGPGNTIYF.

This clonotype was picked up a small number of times. The V gene is TRBV5-4, the J gene TRBJ1-6; 8 bases match TRBD1. This CDR3 contains 15 residues. V shed 4 bases, J shed 8 bases, and the junction held 8 bases outside the gene matches. Per germline, CDR1 SGHNT and CDR2 YYREEE (reference sequence). CDR3 DNA: TGTGCCAGCAGCCCTGGACAGGGTAGTGATTCACCCCTCCACTTT. Translation gives CASSPGQGSDSPLHF.

This sequence joins TRBV6-6 and TRBJ2-2; no definite D call. Trimming left V 4 bases short and J 1 base short, with 10 bases between. CDR3 length: 15 amino acids. Germline V gene lookup returns CDR1 MNHNY and CDR2 SVGAGI (reference sequence). The CDR3, as DNA: TGTGCCAGCAGTTCCCCTAAGGGGAACACCGGGGAGCTGTTTTTT. Translating it yields CASSSPKGNTGELFF.

There are many counts of this clonotype. The chain links TRBV12-3 or TRBV12-4 to TRBJ1-1; 7 bases map to TRBD1. CDR3 size: 13 residues. The ends lost 6 bases at V and 3 bases at J; junction bases unmatched: 4. CDR3 protein: CASSRGADTEAFF. CDR3 bases: TGTGCCAGCAGCAGGGGGGCGGACACTGAAGCTTTCTTT.

A few counts support this clonotype. The chain joins TRBV29-1 to TRBJ2-1; a weak D match, TRBD2 (6 bases). Germline V gene sequence: CDR1 SQVTM, CDR2 ANQGSEA. Between the trimmed V and J ends, which lost 0 bases and 5 bases, there was a span of 14 bases. The CDR3 runs 15 residues. CDR3 nucleotides: TGCAGCGTTGAAGATCTTCGGGGGATCAACAATGAGCAGTTCTTC. This translates into CSVEDLRGINNEQFF.

In this sample, this clonotype turned up a few times. The chain is built from TRBV7-8 and TRBJ1-1, with D possibly TRBD1 on 5 matching bases. The germline gives CDR1 SGHVS, CDR2 FQNEAQ. There are 15 residues in the CDR3. Trimming removed 5 bases from V and 6 bases from J, with 19 bases in between. This CDR3 is CASSPRDGGYPEAFF. Written as DNA, the CDR3 is TGTGCCAGCAGCCCCCGGGACGGAGGTTATCCTGAAGCTTTCTTT. The entire variable domain, with the rest obtained from reference TRBV7-8 and TRBJ1-1, is as follows: GAGVSQSPRYKVAKRGQDVALRCDPISGHVSLFWYQQALGQGPEFLTYFQNEAQLDKSGLPSDRFFAERPEGSVSTLKIQRTQQEDSAVYLCASSPRDGGYPEAFFGQGTRLTVV.

The chain employs TRBV28 and TRBJ2-7; TRBD1 matches 9 bases. This CDR3 region has 15 residues. Germline V gene data show CDR1 as MDHEN and CDR2 as SYDVKM. Losses at the gene ends were 5 bases for V and 1 base for J; bases not matched to a gene: 6. The CDR3 loop reads CASSETGTGSYEQYF. In nucleotides, the CDR3 is TGTGCCAGCAGTGAAACCGGGACAGGGTCCTACGAGCAGTACTTC.

This clonotype was detected many times. V gene TRBV28 combines with J gene TRBJ1-2, with no clear D. V was cut by 5 bases and J by 7 bases, with 11 bases left in between. In germline, CDR1 is MDHEN, CDR2 SYDVKM. The length of the CDR3 is 12 residues. The CDR3 nucleotides read TGTGCCAGCAGTCAGGAGGTTTCTGGCTACACCTTC. Translated, it gives CASSQEVSGYTF.